Listed below are T cell receptor beta chains from one sample, sequenced in a study of blood T cell repertoires in COVID-19. Produced via immunoSEQ multiplex PCR; TCRdb's table is partial and in-frame only. This table has tens of thousands of clones, 80% to 90% appearing once. Sequencing was done on a sample of peripheral blood. The receptor source for this set is a man aged 45-60 years with active COVID-19. The CDR3 runs from the conserved cysteine through the conserved F or W. Each record gives: V gene, clone size, D gene, J gene, CDR3 DNA, CDR3 protein. A D gene is named only where the DNA matches it firmly. The listing skips clone size in some rows; elsewhere it reads once, few, many or a size class.

V: TRBV27
size: -
D: TRBD1
J: TRBJ1-3
DNA: TGTGCCAGCAGTTTAGACAGGGCTGGAAACACCATATATTTT
CDR3: CASSLDRAGNTIYF

V: TRBV18
size: -
D: TRBD1
J: TRBJ2-2
DNA: TGTGCCAGCTCACCATCAGGGGGCCGGGAGCTGTTTTTT
CDR3: CASSPSGGRELFF

V: TRBV12-3/TRBV12-4
size: -
D: -
J: TRBJ2-3
DNA: TGTGCCAGCAGTCTGACCCTAGCGGATACGCAGTATTTT
CDR3: CASSLTLADTQYF

V: TRBV6-1
size: -
D: -
J: TRBJ1-2
DNA: TGTGCCAGCAGTGATTCACTCCACTATGGCTACACCTTC
CDR3: CASSDSLHYGYTF

V: TRBV7-3
size: -
D: TRBD2
J: TRBJ2-7
DNA: TGTGCCAGCAGCCCTGGACTAGCGGGAGCCCACGAGCAGTACTTC
CDR3: CASSPGLAGAHEQYF

V: TRBV5-1
size: -
D: TRBD2
J: TRBJ2-1
DNA: TGCGCCAGCAGCTTGGTGGAGGGGACTAGCGCCTTGAATGAGCAGTTCTTC
CDR3: CASSLVEGTSALNEQFF

V: TRBV6-6
size: -
D: TRBD1
J: TRBJ1-2
DNA: TGTGCCAGCAGCCAGGGACAGGGCTCTGGCTACACCTTC
CDR3: CASSQGQGSGYTF

V: TRBV5-1
size: -
D: TRBD2
J: TRBJ2-3
DNA: TGCGCCAGCAGCTTGGCGATCTCGGGGGGGAGCACAGATACGCAGTATTTT
CDR3: CASSLAISGGSTDTQYF

V: TRBV6-1
size: -
D: -
J: TRBJ1-3
DNA: TGTGCCAGCAGTGTAAGTCTCGCGCGCTCTGGAAACACCATATATTTT
CDR3: CASSVSLARSGNTIYF

V: TRBV21-1
size: -
D: -
J: TRBJ1-1
DNA: TGTGCCAGCAGCAAAGAGATACTCACTGAAGCTTTCTTT
CDR3: CASSKEILTEAFF

V: TRBV28
size: -
D: -
J: TRBJ2-6
DNA: TGTGCCAGCAGTCCCCTCGGGGAACCTGGGGCCAACGTCCTGACTTTC
CDR3: CASSPLGEPGANVLTF

V: TRBV5-1
size: medium-sized
D: -
J: TRBJ2-7
DNA: TGCGCCAGCAGCTTGGGGGGACACCTGGCTTCTAGAGGGGAGCAGTACTTC
CDR3: CASSLGGHLASRGEQYF

V: TRBV24-1
size: -
D: -
J: TRBJ2-3
DNA: TGTGCCACCAGTGATTTGGGCCGATTCACAGATACGCAGTATTTT
CDR3: CATSDLGRFTDTQYF

V: TRBV29-1
size: -
D: TRBD1
J: TRBJ1-2
DNA: TGCAGCGTTGAGAGGTGGGCACAGGGGAATTTTAAAGGCTACACCTTC
CDR3: CSVERWAQGNFKGYTF

V: TRBV27
size: -
D: -
J: TRBJ2-7
DNA: TGTGCCAGCAGGTCCCTACAGGGTATCGCCTACGAGCAGTACTTC
CDR3: CASRSLQGIAYEQYF

V: TRBV9
size: -
D: -
J: TRBJ1-1
DNA: TGTGCCAGCAGCGTTGAGGGAATCGGGCACTCTGAAGCTTTCTTT
CDR3: CASSVEGIGHSEAFF

V: TRBV4-3
size: -
D: TRBD1
J: TRBJ1-2
DNA: TGCGCCAGCAGCCCCACCTCCGGGACAGGGGAGTATGGCTACACCTTC
CDR3: CASSPTSGTGEYGYTF

V: TRBV24-1
size: once
D: TRBD1
J: TRBJ2-1
DNA: TGTGCCACCAGTGGACCGACAGGGGCAGGAGATGAGCAGTTCTTC
CDR3: CATSGPTGAGDEQFF

V: TRBV3-1/TRBV3-2
size: -
D: -
J: TRBJ2-4
DNA: TGTGCCAGCAGCCAACCCCTACAGAAAAACATTCAGTACTTC
CDR3: CASSQPLQKNIQYF

V: TRBV28
size: -
D: -
J: TRBJ2-7
DNA: TGTGCCAGCAGTTTACGTCCAGGGATGTACGAGCAGTACTTC
CDR3: CASSLRPGMYEQYF

V: TRBV20-1
size: -
D: -
J: TRBJ1-2
DNA: TGCAGTGCTAGGGCCCTCTATGGCTACACCTTC
CDR3: CSARALYGYTF

V: TRBV7-9
size: -
D: TRBD1
J: TRBJ1-2
DNA: TGTGCCAGCAGCTTCGAGACAGGGGGCAATGGCTACACCTTC
CDR3: CASSFETGGNGYTF

V: TRBV18
size: -
D: TRBD1
J: TRBJ2-7
DNA: TGTGCCAGCACCCGACAGGGGGCGCCTGACCTGCCCTACGAGCAGTACTTC
CDR3: CASTRQGAPDLPYEQYF

V: TRBV5-5
size: -
D: TRBD1
J: TRBJ2-7
DNA: TGTGCCAGCAGCTCAGGACAGGGTTTGAGGGACTTC
CDR3: CASSSGQGLRDF

V: TRBV29-1
size: -
D: -
J: TRBJ2-5
DNA: TGCAGCATAGGACAGAAAGAGACCCAGTACTTC
CDR3: CSIGQKETQYF

V: TRBV6-6
size: -
D: TRBD1
J: TRBJ1-2
DNA: TGTGCCAGCAGTTACCGACAGGGGGCTTTGTATGGCTACACCTTC
CDR3: CASSYRQGALYGYTF

V: TRBV28
size: -
D: TRBD2
J: TRBJ2-2
DNA: TGTGCCAGCAGTACCGGACTAGCGGCTAACACCGGGGAGCTGTTTTTT
CDR3: CASSTGLAANTGELFF

V: TRBV7-3
size: once
D: TRBD2
J: TRBJ2-3
DNA: TGTGCCAGCAGCCATTCCGGACTAGCGGGAAATACGCAGTATTTT
CDR3: CASSHSGLAGNTQYF

V: TRBV2
size: -
D: -
J: TRBJ2-1
DNA: TGTGCCACCGCCGGACAGAGAGCCTACAATGAGCAGTTCTTC
CDR3: CATAGQRAYNEQFF

V: TRBV30
size: once
D: -
J: TRBJ2-1
DNA: TGTGCCTGGACCAGTCTTGGAGGGCGGTACAATGAGCAGTTCTTC
CDR3: CAWTSLGGRYNEQFF

V: TRBV13
size: -
D: -
J: TRBJ2-7
DNA: TGTGCCAGCAGCCTGAGGGGGGACAGAGTCTACGAGCAGTACTTC
CDR3: CASSLRGDRVYEQYF

V: TRBV7-8
size: few
D: TRBD1
J: TRBJ2-7
DNA: TGTGCCAGCAGCTTTAGGGGACAGGGGTACGAGCAGTACTTC
CDR3: CASSFRGQGYEQYF

V: TRBV5-1
size: -
D: TRBD1
J: TRBJ2-7
DNA: TGCGCCAGCAGCCCGGGACAGTGGGGAGCTAACGAGCAGTACTTC
CDR3: CASSPGQWGANEQYF

V: TRBV6-5
size: -
D: -
J: TRBJ1-2
DNA: TGTGCCAGCAGCCGGGACATACGAACTGGCTACACCTTC
CDR3: CASSRDIRTGYTF

V: TRBV5-1
size: -
D: -
J: TRBJ1-4
DNA: TGCGCCAGCAGCTCGTCAGGATCTACAACTAATGAAAAACTGTTTTTT
CDR3: CASSSSGSTTNEKLFF

V: TRBV5-6
size: -
D: TRBD1
J: TRBJ1-2
DNA: TGTGCCAGCAGCTACGACAGGGGTGGTGGCTACACCTTC
CDR3: CASSYDRGGGYTF

V: TRBV4-1
size: -
D: TRBD1
J: TRBJ2-5
DNA: TGCGCCAGCAGCCAAGATTGGGACAGACAAGAGACCCAGTACTTC
CDR3: CASSQDWDRQETQYF

V: TRBV10-3
size: -
D: TRBD1
J: TRBJ1-2
DNA: TGTGCCATCAGTGAGAGGACAGGGGGAGGTGGCTACACCTTC
CDR3: CAISERTGGGGYTF

V: TRBV5-1
size: -
D: TRBD1
J: TRBJ2-1
DNA: TGCGCCAGCAGCTCCGGGACAGGGCCTTACAATGAGCAGTTCTTC
CDR3: CASSSGTGPYNEQFF

V: TRBV7-8
size: -
D: TRBD2
J: TRBJ2-7
DNA: TGTGCCAGCAGCTTAGCTGTCACTAGCGGCAGTCCCTACGAGCAGTACTTC
CDR3: CASSLAVTSGSPYEQYF

V: TRBV11-2
size: -
D: -
J: TRBJ2-6
DNA: TGTGCCAGCAGCCATGGGGCCAACGTCCTGACTTTC
CDR3: CASSHGANVLTF

V: TRBV19
size: -
D: -
J: TRBJ2-5
DNA: TGTGCCAGTAGTAGGAGGGGCGGCGTGGAGACCCAGTACTTC
CDR3: CASSRRGGVETQYF

V: TRBV28
size: -
D: -
J: TRBJ1-2
DNA: TGTGCCAGCAGTACCCCGGGGAGCTCTTATGGCTACACCTTC
CDR3: CASSTPGSSYGYTF

V: TRBV27
size: few
D: TRBD2
J: TRBJ2-3
DNA: TGTGCCAGCAGTTTGCGTCTCGGGGGGGAAACAGATACGCAGTATTTT
CDR3: CASSLRLGGETDTQYF

V: TRBV9
size: -
D: -
J: TRBJ2-7
DNA: TGTGCCAGCAGCGTCAGGCAGGGCTACGAGCAGTACTTC
CDR3: CASSVRQGYEQYF

V: TRBV12-3/TRBV12-4
size: -
D: -
J: TRBJ1-2
DNA: TGTGCCAGCAGTTTTGGAGGGGATCGCGGCTACACCTTC
CDR3: CASSFGGDRGYTF

V: TRBV18
size: -
D: -
J: TRBJ2-7
DNA: TGTGCCAGCTCTCCTAGACAGACGGACGAGCAGTACTTC
CDR3: CASSPRQTDEQYF

V: TRBV6-5
size: -
D: -
J: TRBJ2-7
DNA: TGTGCCAGCCAGACTAGGAAAAGCTCCTACGAGCAGTACTTC
CDR3: CASQTRKSSYEQYF

V: TRBV11-2
size: -
D: TRBD2
J: TRBJ2-7
DNA: TGTGCCAGCAGCCCGGGACTAGCGGGTTACTACGAGCAGTACTTC
CDR3: CASSPGLAGYYEQYF

V: TRBV11-2
size: -
D: -
J: TRBJ2-1
DNA: TGTGCCAGCAGCTTAGCGGGGGACAATGAGCAGTTCTTC
CDR3: CASSLAGDNEQFF

V: TRBV5-5
size: -
D: -
J: TRBJ2-7
DNA: TGTGCCAGCAGCTTTCGGCAGGGGCCCTACGAGCAGTACTTC
CDR3: CASSFRQGPYEQYF

V: TRBV19
size: -
D: -
J: TRBJ2-5
DNA: TGTGCCAGTAGTATAGCAGCTGGGACACCCAGTCAAGAGACCCAGTACTTC
CDR3: CASSIAAGTPSQETQYF

V: TRBV4-1
size: -
D: -
J: TRBJ1-1
DNA: TGCGCCAGCAGCCAAGGGGTGTTGCAGGCGGGGGAAGAAGCTTTCTTT
CDR3: CASSQGVLQAGEEAFF

V: TRBV18
size: -
D: -
J: TRBJ2-3
DNA: TGTGCCAGCTCACCACTCCCTCTTCGAGTCACAGATACGCAGTATTTT
CDR3: CASSPLPLRVTDTQYF

V: TRBV7-8
size: few
D: -
J: TRBJ2-3
DNA: TGTGCCAGCAGCTTAGCCAGTGGACATGGCACAGATACGCAGTATTTT
CDR3: CASSLASGHGTDTQYF

V: TRBV5-6
size: -
D: TRBD1
J: TRBJ2-2
DNA: TGTGCCAGCAGCTTGGAAGGACAGGAAAACACCGGGGAGCTGTTTTTT
CDR3: CASSLEGQENTGELFF

V: TRBV19
size: -
D: TRBD2
J: TRBJ2-7
DNA: TGTGCCAGTAGTACCCTAAGCGGGGGCGATACCTACGAGCAGTACTTC
CDR3: CASSTLSGGDTYEQYF

V: TRBV19
size: -
D: -
J: TRBJ1-1
DNA: TGTGCCAGTAGTATTCCCCCGGGAGGAAAAGCTTTCTTT
CDR3: CASSIPPGGKAFF

V: TRBV7-3
size: -
D: -
J: TRBJ2-2
DNA: TGTGCCAGCCTGAGGGTCGGGGAGCTGTTTTTT
CDR3: CASLRVGELFF

V: TRBV12-5
size: -
D: -
J: TRBJ1-2
DNA: TGTGCTAGTGGCACAAACCGGGTCTATGGCTACACCTTC
CDR3: CASGTNRVYGYTF